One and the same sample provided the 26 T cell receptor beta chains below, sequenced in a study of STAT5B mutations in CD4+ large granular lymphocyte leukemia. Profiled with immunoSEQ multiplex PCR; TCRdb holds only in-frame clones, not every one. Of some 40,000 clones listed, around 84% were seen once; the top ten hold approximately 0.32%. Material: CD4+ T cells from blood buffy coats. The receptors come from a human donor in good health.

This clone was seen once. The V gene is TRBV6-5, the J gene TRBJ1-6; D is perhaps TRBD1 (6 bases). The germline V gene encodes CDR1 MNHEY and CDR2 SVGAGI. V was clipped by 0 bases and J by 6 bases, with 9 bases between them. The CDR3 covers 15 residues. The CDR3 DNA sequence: TGTGCCAGCAGTTACTCGATACAGGGTAATTCACCCCTCCACTTT. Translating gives CASSYSIQGNSPLHF.

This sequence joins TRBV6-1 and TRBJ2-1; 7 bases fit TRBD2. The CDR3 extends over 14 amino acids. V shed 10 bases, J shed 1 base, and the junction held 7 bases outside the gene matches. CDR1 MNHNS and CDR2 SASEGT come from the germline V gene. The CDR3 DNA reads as TGTGCCACCCATCGGGGGGTTTCCTACAATGAGCAGTTCTTC. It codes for CATHRGVSYNEQFF.

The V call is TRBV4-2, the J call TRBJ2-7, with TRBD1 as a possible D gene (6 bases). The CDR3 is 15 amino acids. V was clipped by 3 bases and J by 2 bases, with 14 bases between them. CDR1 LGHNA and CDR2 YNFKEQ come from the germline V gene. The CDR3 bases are TGTGCCAGCAGCCAGCAGAGGACAGCCACCTACGAGCAGTACTTC. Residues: CASSQQRTATYEQYF.

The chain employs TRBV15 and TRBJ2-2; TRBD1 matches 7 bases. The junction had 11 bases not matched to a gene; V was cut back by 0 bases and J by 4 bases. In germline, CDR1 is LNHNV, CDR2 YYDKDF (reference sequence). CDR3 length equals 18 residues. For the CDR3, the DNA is TGTGCCACCAGCAGAGATCGGTTAAGGGGGCGTTTCACCGGGGAGCTGTTTTTT. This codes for CATSRDRLRGRFTGELFF. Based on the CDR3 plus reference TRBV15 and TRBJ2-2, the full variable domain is DAMVIQNPRYQVTQFGKPVTLSCSQTLNHNVMYWYQQKSSQAPKLLFHYYDKDFNNEADTPDNFQSRRPNTSFCFLDIRSPGLGDTAMYLCATSRDRLRGRFTGELFFGEGSRLTVL.

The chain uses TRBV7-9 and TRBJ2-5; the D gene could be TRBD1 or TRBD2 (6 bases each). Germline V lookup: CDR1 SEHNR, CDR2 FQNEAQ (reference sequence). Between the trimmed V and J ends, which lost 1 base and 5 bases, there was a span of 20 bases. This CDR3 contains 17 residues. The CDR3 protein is CASSLDLSGGVGETQYF. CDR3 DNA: TGTGCCAGCAGCTTAGATCTCTCCGGGGGCGTTGGGGAGACCCAGTACTTC.

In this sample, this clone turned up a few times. The DNA for the CDR3 is TGTGCCAGCAGTGCCCGGACCTCGAACACTGAAGCTTTCTTT. Translating gives CASSARTSNTEAFF. The chain is built from TRBV6-1 and TRBJ1-1; D is undetermined. The CDR3 length is 14 residues. Trimming stripped 4 bases from V and 1 base from J, with 10 bases between. The germline gives CDR1 MNHNS, CDR2 SASEGT.

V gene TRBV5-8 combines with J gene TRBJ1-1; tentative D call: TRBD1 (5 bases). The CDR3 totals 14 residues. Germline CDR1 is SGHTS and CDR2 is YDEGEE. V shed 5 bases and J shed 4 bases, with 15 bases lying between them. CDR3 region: CASSLGDGGTEAFF. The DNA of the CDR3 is TGTGCCAGCAGTTTAGGAGACGGGGGCACTGAAGCTTTCTTT.

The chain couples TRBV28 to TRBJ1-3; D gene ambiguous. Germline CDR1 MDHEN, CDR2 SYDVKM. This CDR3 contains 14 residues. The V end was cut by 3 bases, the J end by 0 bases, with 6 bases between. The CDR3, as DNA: TGTGCCAGCAGTTTTTTGGGCTCTGGAAACACCATATATTTT. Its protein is CASSFLGSGNTIYF. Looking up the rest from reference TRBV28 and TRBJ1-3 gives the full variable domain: DVKVTQSSRYLVKRTGEKVFLECVQDMDHENMFWYRQDPGLGLRLIYFSYDVKMKEKGDIPEGYSVSREKKERFSLILESASTNQTSMYLCASSFLGSGNTIYFGEGSWLTVV.

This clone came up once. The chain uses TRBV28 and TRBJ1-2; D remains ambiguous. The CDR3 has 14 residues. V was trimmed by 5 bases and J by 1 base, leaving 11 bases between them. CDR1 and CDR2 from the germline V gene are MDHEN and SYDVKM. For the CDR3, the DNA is TGTGCCAGCAGTACGTCCTTAGGTAACTATGGCTACACCTTC. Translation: CASSTSLGNYGYTF.

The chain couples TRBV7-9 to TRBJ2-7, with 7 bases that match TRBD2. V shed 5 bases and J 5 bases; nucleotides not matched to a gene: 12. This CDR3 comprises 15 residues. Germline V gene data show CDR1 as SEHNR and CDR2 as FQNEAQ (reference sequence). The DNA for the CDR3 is TGTGCCAGCAGCCGCTATCTAGCGGAGATCGACGAGCAGTACTTC. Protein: CASSRYLAEIDEQYF.

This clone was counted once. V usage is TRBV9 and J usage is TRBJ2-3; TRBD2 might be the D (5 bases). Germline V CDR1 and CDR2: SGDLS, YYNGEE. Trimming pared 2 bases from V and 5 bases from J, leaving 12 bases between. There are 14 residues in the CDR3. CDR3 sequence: CASSVAGSGDTQYF. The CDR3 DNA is TGTGCCAGCAGCGTTGCGGGCTCAGGAGATACGCAGTATTTT.

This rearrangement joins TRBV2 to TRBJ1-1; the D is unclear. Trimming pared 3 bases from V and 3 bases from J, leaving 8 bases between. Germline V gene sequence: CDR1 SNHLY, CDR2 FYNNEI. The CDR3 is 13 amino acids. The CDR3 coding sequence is TGTGCCAGCAGTGAGGGAGTGTACACTGAAGCTTTCTTT. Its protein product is CASSEGVYTEAFF. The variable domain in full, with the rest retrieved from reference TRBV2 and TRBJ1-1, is EPEVTQTPSHQVTQMGQEVILRCVPISNHLYFYWYRQILGQKVEFLVSFYNNEISEKSEIFDDQFSVERPDGSNFTLKIRSTKLEDSAMYFCASSEGVYTEAFFGQGTRLTVV.

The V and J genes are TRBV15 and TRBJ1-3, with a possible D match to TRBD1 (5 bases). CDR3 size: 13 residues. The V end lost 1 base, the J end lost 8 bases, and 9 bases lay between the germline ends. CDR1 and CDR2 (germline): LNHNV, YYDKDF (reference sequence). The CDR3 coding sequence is TGTGCCACCAGCAGAGGCAGGGAGGACACCATATATTTT. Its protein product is CATSRGREDTIYF.

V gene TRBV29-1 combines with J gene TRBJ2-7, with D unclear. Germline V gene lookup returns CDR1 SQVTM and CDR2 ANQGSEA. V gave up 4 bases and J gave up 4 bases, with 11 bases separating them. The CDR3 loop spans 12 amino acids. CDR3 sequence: CSVGRDGYEQYF. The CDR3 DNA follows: TGCAGCGTTGGGCGAGACGGGTACGAGCAGTACTTC.

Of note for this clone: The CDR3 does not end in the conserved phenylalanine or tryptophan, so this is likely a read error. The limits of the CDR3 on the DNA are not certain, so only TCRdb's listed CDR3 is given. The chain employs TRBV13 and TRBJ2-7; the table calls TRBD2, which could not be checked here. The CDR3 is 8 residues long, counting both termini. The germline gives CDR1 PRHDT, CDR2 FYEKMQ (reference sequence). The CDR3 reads CASREGGL.

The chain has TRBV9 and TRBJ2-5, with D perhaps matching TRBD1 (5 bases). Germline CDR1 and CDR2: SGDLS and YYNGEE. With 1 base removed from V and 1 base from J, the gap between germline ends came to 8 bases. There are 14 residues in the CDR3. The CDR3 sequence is CASSVSGIQETQYF. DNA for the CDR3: TGTGCCAGCAGCGTATCAGGGATCCAAGAGACCCAGTACTTC.

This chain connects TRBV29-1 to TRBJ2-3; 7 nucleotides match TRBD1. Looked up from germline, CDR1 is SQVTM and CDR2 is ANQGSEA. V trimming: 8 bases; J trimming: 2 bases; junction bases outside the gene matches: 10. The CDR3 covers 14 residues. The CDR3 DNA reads TGCAGCCTTCGACAGGGCGGCGTCACAGATACGCAGTATTTT. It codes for CSLRQGGVTDTQYF.

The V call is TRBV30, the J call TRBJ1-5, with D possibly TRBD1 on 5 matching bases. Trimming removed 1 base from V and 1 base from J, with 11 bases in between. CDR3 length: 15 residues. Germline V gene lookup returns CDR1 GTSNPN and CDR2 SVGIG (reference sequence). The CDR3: CAWSGGGGSNQPQHF. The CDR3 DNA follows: TGTGCCTGGAGTGGCGGGGGGGGGAGCAATCAGCCCCAGCATTTT.

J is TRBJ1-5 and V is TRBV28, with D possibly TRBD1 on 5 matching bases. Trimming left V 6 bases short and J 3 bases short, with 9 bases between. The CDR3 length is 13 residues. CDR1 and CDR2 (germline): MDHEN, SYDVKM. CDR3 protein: CASRYRFNQPQHF. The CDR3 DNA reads TGTGCCAGCAGATACAGGTTCAATCAGCCCCAGCATTTT.

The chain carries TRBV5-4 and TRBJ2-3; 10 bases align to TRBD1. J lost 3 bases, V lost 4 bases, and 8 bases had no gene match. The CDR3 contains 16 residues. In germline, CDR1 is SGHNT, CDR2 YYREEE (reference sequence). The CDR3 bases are TGTGCCAGCAGCCTCCGCGGGGGACAGGGGACAGATACGCAGTATTTT. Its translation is CASSLRGGQGTDTQYF.

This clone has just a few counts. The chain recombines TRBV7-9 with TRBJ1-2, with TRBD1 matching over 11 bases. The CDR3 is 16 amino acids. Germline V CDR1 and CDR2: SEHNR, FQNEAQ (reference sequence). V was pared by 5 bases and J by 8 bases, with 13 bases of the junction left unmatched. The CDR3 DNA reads TGTGCCAGCAGCCGCGGAATGGGACAGGGGGTTAAGGGCTACACCTTC. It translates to CASSRGMGQGVKGYTF.

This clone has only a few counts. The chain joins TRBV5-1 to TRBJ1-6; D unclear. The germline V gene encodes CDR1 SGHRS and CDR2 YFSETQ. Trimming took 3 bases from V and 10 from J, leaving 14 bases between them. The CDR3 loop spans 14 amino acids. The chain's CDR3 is CASSSEGVRSPLHF. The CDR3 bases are TGCGCCAGCAGCTCTGAGGGAGTTCGGTCACCCCTCCACTTT.

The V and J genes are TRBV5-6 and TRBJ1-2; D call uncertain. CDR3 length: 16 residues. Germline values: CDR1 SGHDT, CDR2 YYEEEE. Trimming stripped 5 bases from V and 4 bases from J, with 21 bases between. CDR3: CASRSRVLQPSYGYTF. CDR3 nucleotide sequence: TGTGCCAGCAGGTCACGTGTGCTCCAGCCATCCTATGGCTACACCTTC.

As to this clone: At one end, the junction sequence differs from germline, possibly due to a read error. CDR3: CASSYSGTGTKSIQYF. CDR3 bases: TGTGCCAGCAGTTACTCCGGGACAGGGACCAAAAGCATTCAGTACTTC. The genes are TRBV6-5 and TRBJ2-4; 9 bases align to TRBD1. The V gene's germline CDR1 is MNHEY and CDR2 SVGAGI. The CDR3 is 16 amino acids.

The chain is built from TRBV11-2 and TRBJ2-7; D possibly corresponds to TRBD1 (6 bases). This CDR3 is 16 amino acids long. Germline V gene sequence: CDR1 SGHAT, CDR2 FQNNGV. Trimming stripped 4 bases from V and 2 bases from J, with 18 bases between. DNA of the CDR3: TGTGCCAGCAGCTCTCAACGGGACATATCAGCCTACGAGCAGTACTTC. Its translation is CASSSQRDISAYEQYF.

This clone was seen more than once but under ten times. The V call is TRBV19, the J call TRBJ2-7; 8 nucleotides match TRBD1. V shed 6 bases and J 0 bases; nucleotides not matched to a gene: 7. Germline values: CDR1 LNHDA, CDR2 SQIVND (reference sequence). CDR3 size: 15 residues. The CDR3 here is CASSRRTGNSYEQYF. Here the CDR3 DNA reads TGTGCCAGTAGCCGACGGACAGGGAACTCCTACGAGCAGTACTTC.